This T cell receptor (beta chain) was sequenced during a study of regulatory T cells in long-lasting Graves disease. Study results and caveats: Blood alone, not thyroid tissue, was studied.

HTBI primers from iRepertoire and Arm-PCR of CDR3 regions yielded the TCR beta libraries. TCRdb redid the calling of the multiplex PCR reads with MiXCR, one entry per CDR3 protein. Of some 560,000 distinct CDR3 sequences in the sample, about 16% are singletons; the top ten hold roughly 25%. Worth noting for this clonotype: No antigen is known for it.

The CDR3 is 15 residues long. The germline V gene encodes CDR1 LGHDT and CDR2 YNNKEL (reference sequence). V gave up 3 bases and J gave up 6 bases, with 12 bases separating them. Documented time point: newly diagnosed GD, antithyroid drugs for less than 3 months. Researchers made the TCR library from RNA that was extracted from PBMCs. Patients with Graves' disease were diagnosed by American Thyroid Association guidelines. These data also formed part of another study, on T cells in Graves' hyperthyroidism and ophthalmopathy. That study adds: Absent ophthalmopathy progression within 18 months defined stable Graves' hyperthyroidism. During a first-round RT-PCR of the TCR CDR3, the HTBI primer set was used.

The input for sequencing was peripheral blood mononuclear cells (PBMCs), taken at new diagnosis, from a patient treated with antithyroid drugs. The chain employs TRBV3-1 and TRBJ1-6; a possible D gene is TRBD1 (6 bases). This clonotype was sampled from a middle-aged woman with Graves disease. The CDR3, as DNA: TGTGCCAGCAGCCAGGCAACAGGGAGTAATTCACCCCTCCACTTT. Amino acid sequence: CASSQATGSNSPLHF.